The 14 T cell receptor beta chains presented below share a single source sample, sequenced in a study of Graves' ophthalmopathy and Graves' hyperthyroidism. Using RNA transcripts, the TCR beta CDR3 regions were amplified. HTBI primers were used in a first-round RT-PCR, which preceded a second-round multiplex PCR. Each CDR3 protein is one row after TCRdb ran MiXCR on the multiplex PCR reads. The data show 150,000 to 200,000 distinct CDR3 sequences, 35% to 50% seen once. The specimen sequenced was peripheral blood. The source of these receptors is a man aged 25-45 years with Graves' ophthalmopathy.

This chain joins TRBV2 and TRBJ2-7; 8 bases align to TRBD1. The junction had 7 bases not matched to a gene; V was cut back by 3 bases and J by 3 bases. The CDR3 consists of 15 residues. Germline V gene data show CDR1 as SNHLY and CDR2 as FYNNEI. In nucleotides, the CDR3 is TGTGCCAGCAGTGATTGGACAGGGTCCTTCTACGAGCAGTACTTC. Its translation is CASSDWTGSFYEQYF.

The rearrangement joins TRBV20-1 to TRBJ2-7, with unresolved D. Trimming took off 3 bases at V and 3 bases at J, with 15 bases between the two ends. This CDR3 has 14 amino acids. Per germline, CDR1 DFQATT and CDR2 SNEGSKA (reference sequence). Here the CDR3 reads CSARAKGDVYEQYF. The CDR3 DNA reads TGCAGTGCTAGGGCGAAGGGTGATGTCTACGAGCAGTACTTC.

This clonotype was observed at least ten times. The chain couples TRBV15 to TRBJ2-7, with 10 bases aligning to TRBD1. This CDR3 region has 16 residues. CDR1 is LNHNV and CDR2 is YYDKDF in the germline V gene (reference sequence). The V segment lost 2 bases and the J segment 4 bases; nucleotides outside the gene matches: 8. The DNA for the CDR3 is TGTGCCACCAGCAGACATCTGGGACAGGGGAGGTACGAGCAGTACTTC. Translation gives CATSRHLGQGRYEQYF.

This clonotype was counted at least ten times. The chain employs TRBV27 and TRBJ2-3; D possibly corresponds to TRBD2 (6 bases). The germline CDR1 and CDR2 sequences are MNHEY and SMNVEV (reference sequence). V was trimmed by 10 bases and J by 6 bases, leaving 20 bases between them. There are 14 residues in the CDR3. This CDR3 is CATPRDCLLDTQYF. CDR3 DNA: TGTGCCACTCCTCGGGACTGCCTCTTGGATACGCAGTATTTT.

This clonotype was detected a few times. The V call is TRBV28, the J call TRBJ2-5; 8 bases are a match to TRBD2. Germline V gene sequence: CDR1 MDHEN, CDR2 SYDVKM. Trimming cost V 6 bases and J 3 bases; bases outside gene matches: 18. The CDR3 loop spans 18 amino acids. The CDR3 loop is CASSLIPTGLADKETQYF. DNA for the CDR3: TGTGCCAGCAGCCTTATTCCCACCGGACTAGCAGACAAAGAGACCCAGTACTTC.

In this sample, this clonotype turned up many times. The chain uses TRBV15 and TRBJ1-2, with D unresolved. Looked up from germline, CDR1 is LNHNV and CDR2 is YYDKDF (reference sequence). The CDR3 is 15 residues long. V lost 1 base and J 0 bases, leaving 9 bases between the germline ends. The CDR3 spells CATSRVRKANYGYTF. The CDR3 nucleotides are TGTGCCACCAGCAGAGTACGTAAAGCTAACTATGGCTACACCTTC. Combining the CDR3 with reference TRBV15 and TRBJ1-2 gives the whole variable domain DAMVIQNPRYQVTQFGKPVTLSCSQTLNHNVMYWYQQKSSQAPKLLFHYYDKDFNNEADTPDNFQSRRPNTSFCFLDIRSPGLGDTAMYLCATSRVRKANYGYTFGSGTRLTVV.

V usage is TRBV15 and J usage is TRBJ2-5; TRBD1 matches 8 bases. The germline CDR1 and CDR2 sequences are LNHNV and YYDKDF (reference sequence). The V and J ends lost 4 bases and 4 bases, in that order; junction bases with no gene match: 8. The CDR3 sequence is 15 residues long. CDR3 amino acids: CATSKTGGRGETQYF. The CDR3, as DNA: TGTGCCACCAGCAAAACAGGGGGGAGAGGAGAGACCCAGTACTTC. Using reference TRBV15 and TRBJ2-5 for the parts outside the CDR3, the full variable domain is DAMVIQNPRYQVTQFGKPVTLSCSQTLNHNVMYWYQQKSSQAPKLLFHYYDKDFNNEADTPDNFQSRRPNTSFCFLDIRSPGLGDTAMYLCATSKTGGRGETQYFGPGTRLLVL.

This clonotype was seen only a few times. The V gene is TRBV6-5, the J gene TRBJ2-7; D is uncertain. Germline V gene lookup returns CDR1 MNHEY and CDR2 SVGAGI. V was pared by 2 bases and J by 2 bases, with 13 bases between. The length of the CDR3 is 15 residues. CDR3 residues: CASSYVRTETYEQYF. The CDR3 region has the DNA TGTGCCAGCAGTTACGTCCGGACGGAAACCTACGAGCAGTACTTC.

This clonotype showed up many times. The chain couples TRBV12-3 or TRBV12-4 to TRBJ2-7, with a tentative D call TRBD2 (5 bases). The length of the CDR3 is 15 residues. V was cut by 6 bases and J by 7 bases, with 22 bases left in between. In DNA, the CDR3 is TGTGCCAGCAGGTCCATGAACAGCGGCCCTTTGGAGCAGTACTTC. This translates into CASRSMNSGPLEQYF.

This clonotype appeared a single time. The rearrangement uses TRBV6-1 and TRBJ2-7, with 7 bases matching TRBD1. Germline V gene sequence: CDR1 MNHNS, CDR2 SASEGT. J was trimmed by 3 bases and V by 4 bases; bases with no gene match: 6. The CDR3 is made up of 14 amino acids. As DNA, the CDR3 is TGTGCCAGCAGTGCCCGGGACAGTGACTACGAGCAGTACTTC. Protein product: CASSARDSDYEQYF.

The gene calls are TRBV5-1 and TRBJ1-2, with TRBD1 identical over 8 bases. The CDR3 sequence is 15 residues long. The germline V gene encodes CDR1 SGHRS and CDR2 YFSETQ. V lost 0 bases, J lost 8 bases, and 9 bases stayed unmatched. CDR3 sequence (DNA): TGCGCCAGCAGCTTGGAGGGACAGGACTTCGGGGGCTACACCTTC. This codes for CASSLEGQDFGGYTF.

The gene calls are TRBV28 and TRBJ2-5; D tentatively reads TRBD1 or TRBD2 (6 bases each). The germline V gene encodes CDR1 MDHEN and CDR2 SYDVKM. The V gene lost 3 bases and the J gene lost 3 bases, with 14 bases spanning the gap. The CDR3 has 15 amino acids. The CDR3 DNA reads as TGTGCCAGCAGTTTTGCGGGACAAGTGAAAGAGACCCAGTACTTC. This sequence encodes CASSFAGQVKETQYF. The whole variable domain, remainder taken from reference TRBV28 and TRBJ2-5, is DVKVTQSSRYLVKRTGEKVFLECVQDMDHENMFWYRQDPGLGLRLIYFSYDVKMKEKGDIPEGYSVSREKKERFSLILESASTNQTSMYLCASSFAGQVKETQYFGPGTRLLVL.

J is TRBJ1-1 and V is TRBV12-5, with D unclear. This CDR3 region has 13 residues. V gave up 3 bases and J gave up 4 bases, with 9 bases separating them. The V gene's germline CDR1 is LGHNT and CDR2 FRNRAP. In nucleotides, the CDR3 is TGTGCTAGTGGTTTTCTCGGCGGCACTGAAGCTTTCTTT. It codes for CASGFLGGTEAFF.

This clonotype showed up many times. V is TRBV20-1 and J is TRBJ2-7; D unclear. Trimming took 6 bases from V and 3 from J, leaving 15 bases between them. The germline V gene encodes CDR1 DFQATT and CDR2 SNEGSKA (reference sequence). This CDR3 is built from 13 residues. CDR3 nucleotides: TGCAGTGCCGCCTGGACCGATCTCTACGAGCAGTACTTC. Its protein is CSAAWTDLYEQYF.